Sequencing of this T cell receptor beta chain was carried out in a study of OX40 agonist ivuxolimab in advanced cancers. Broadly, across the study: Ivuxolimab was a fully human IgG2 agonistic monoclonal antibody targeting the costimulatory receptor OX40 (CD134). In the dose-escalation cohort, over 65% of patients were male, and the mean age was approximately 60 years, with a range of roughly 23 to 85. Partial responses occurred in three dose-escalation patients: two with cutaneous melanoma and one with hepatocellular carcinoma. Intravenous ivuxolimab was administered to patients every 2 weeks at six dose levels: 0.01, 0.1, 0.3, 1.5, 3 and 10 mg/kg. Among the roughly 50 dose-escalation patients, approximately 20 had hepatocellular carcinoma, 15 melanoma, 9 renal cell carcinoma and 9 head and neck cancer. Patients were allowed to have had prior anti-PD-1, anti-PD-L1 or anti-CTLA-4 therapy, and approximately 41% of the dose-escalation patients had previously received checkpoint inhibitors. Peripheral TCRbeta sequencing was intended to test whether TCR sequence diversity was altered and clonal T-cell expansion was caused by ivuxolimab. The paper covers the monotherapy dose-escalation part of the phase I ivuxolimab trial, which included N of about 50 patients. What the work shows at the level of the full study, not this receptor alone: Low levels of normalized T-cell clonal expansion were also seen in some patients who did not respond. After ivuxolimab, more expanded clones were found on average in CD8+ T cells than in CD4+ T cells. At doses of 0.1 to 3.0 mg/kg, clonal expansion of both CD4+ and CD8+ T cells in blood was seen between baseline and week 6. In the 0.1-3.0 mg/kg groups, partial responders were among the patients with the lowest normalized peripheral clonal expansion, particularly in CD8+ T cells. Antigen specificity was not determined for the clonally expanded peripheral T cells.

Comments on this clone: What antigen it recognizes has not been identified. Base-call qualities are not available, and no considerably larger clone is one nucleotide away.

For sequencing of the TCRbeta CDR3 region, genomic DNA was extracted from the sorted cells. The immunoSEQ Assay was used for sequencing of TCRbeta CDR3 regions. Imported from immuneACCESS, the table was reduced by TCRdb to in-frame sequences with V and J called. These copies leave out some clones; in studies compared against another copy, an unresolved V gene accounts for under half, and the cause of the remainder is not known. The sample table lists tens of thousands of clones, around 83% of them with a count of one. Clones ranked in the top ten supply about 20% of the sample. Patients with a history of autoimmune disease or receiving systemic immunosuppression were excluded from the trial. Peripheral blood for TCR sequencing was collected from all dose cohorts at baseline, on cycle 4 day 1, and on cycle 7 day 1. Samples came from an open-label, multicenter, first-in-human phase I dose-escalation trial of ivuxolimab. The trial enrolled adults with locally advanced or metastatic head and neck squamous cell, hepatocellular, melanoma or renal cell carcinoma. CD4+ and CD8+ T cells were sorted separately from peripheral blood before TCR sequencing.

The specimen was CD4+ or CD8+ T cells sorted from blood, collected in a trial of the OX40 agonist ivuxolimab. The sequence was collected from an adult with an advanced solid tumor such as melanoma, head and neck, liver or kidney cancer.

The nucleotide sequence is given as TGTGCCAGCAGCGCTCCCGACAGGTATAATGGCTACACCTTC. It codes for CASSAPDRYNGYTF. This chain is built from TRBV9 and TRBJ1-2; TRBD1 is perhaps the D gene, given 6 matching bases. V loses 3 bases, J loses 6 bases, and the germline ends lie 15 bases apart. The CDR1 and CDR2 encoded by the germline V gene are SGDLS and YYNGEE. The CDR3 sequence holds 14 residues, the cysteine and phenylalanine included. Only the CDR3 region is kept as DNA, spanning 42 bases read in frame from base 1.